The 6 T cell receptor beta chains below were found in one sample sequenced in a study of shared clonotypes between healthy human individuals. The assay was immunoSEQ multiplex PCR, and TCRdb's table has in-frame clones only and misses some. The data contain 2,500,000 or so clones, 85% to 95% of them singletons. The specimen sequenced was naive CD4+ T cells from PBMCs. Specified subset: CD45RA+ positively selected. The receptors shown here come from a man aged 18 to 35 in good health. Some clones in this sample may be carry-over from other donors' samples.

This clone was counted once. The chain employs TRBV6-5 and TRBJ1-2, with D unresolved. Trimming left V 0 bases short and J 8 bases short, with 10 bases between. The CDR3 length is 13 residues. CDR1 and CDR2 (germline): MNHEY, SVGAGI. The CDR3 loop reads CASSYSRVSGYTF. The CDR3 DNA reads as TGTGCCAGCAGTTACTCGAGGGTGTCGGGCTACACCTTC.

The chain is built from TRBV7-2 and TRBJ2-7; TRBD2 matches at 9 bases. V trimming: 5 bases; J trimming: 12 bases; junction bases outside the gene matches: 14. CDR3 length: 14 amino acids. The germline CDR1 and CDR2 sequences are SGHTA and FQGNSA. In nucleotides, the CDR3 is TGTGCCAGCAGCCCCCGGCCGCGGGGGGGGACCGGGTACTTC. It is translated as CASSPRPRGGTGYF.

This clone was seen only once. The same CDR3 can be traced to other DNA sequences in this sample. J is TRBJ2-3 and V is TRBV28; D is unresolved. Germline CDR1 is MDHEN and CDR2 is SYDVKM. The length of the CDR3 is 13 residues. V lost 2 bases to trimming and J lost 6 bases, with 9 bases between them. The CDR3 sequence is CASSLPLPDTQYF. The CDR3 DNA sequence: TGTGCCAGCAGTTTACCCCTACCCGATACGCAGTATTTT.

CDR3 sequence: CASHGMPNTEAFF. In DNA form, the CDR3 reads TGTGCCAGTCACGGGATGCCTAACACTGAAGCTTTCTTT. This chain joins TRBV28 and TRBJ1-1; the D is unclear. The CDR3 length is 13 residues. V dropped 9 bases and J dropped 2 bases, with 13 bases sitting between them. Germline CDR1 MDHEN, CDR2 SYDVKM.

V is TRBV28 and J is TRBJ2-7; D is possibly TRBD1 or TRBD2 (5 bases each). Trimming took 6 bases from V and 3 from J, leaving 15 bases between them. This CDR3 spans 14 amino acids. Germline V CDR1 and CDR2: MDHEN, SYDVKM. The CDR3 is CASRGDVEVYEQYF. The DNA of the CDR3 is TGTGCCAGCAGGGGGGACGTGGAAGTCTACGAGCAGTACTTC.

V and J are TRBV6-5 and TRBJ1-1, with no clear D. From germline, CDR1 is MNHEY and CDR2 SVGAGI. The CDR3 has 16 amino acids. V lost 0 bases and J 0 bases, leaving 11 bases between the germline ends. The DNA for the CDR3 is TGTGCCAGCAGTTACTCAGGAAACCAGATGAACACTGAAGCTTTCTTT. Translating gives CASSYSGNQMNTEAFF.